These 17 T cell receptor beta chains came from one sample sequenced in a study of read filtering for tumor transcriptome and immune sequencing. This library used about 400 ng RNA and molecular barcoded adaptors spanning alpha/delta and beta/gamma chains. Each CDR3 protein gets one entry after TCRdb re-called the reads with MiXCR. The data contain about 35,000 distinct CDR3 sequences, roughly an eighth of them seen just once; the ten biggest clones take up 6.5% to 8.5%. The sequencing input was a population of CD138-negative cells sorted from bone marrow. These receptors came from a donor over 35 with multiple myeloma.

This clonotype came up many times. The genes are TRBV19 and TRBJ2-1; 8 bases agree with TRBD2. From germline, CDR1 is LNHDA and CDR2 SQIVND (reference sequence). V shed 6 bases, J shed 8 bases, and the junction held 12 bases outside the gene matches. There are 15 residues in the CDR3. CDR3 DNA sequence: TGTGCCAGTAGCTCCACCGGGACTAGAGGAGATGAGCAGTTCTTC. Its protein product is CASSSTGTRGDEQFF.

In its sample, this clonotype was seen many times. The CDR3 loop is CAISKQPRGGYEQYF. In DNA, the CDR3 is TGTGCCATCAGTAAACAGCCAAGAGGGGGTTACGAGCAGTACTTC. The chain is built from TRBV10-3 and TRBJ2-7, with D possibly being TRBD1 (6 bases). CDR3 length: 15 amino acids. Germline V gene sequence: CDR1 ENHRY, CDR2 SYGVKD. V lost 5 bases and J lost 4, with 18 bases in between.

Remarks on this clonotype: A clone one base away is much larger, so this may be a read error. The CDR3 here is CASQPTGPGNTIHF. CDR3 nucleotides: TGTGCCAGCCAACCCACGGGACCTGGAAACACCATACATTTT. The chain links TRBV6-1 to TRBJ1-3, with a tentative D call TRBD1 (5 bases). Germline lookup yields CDR1 MNHNS and CDR2 SASEGT. The length of the CDR3 is 14 residues.

This clonotype was counted at least ten times. The chain joins TRBV3-1 to TRBJ2-3, with D tentatively TRBD2 (5 bases). The CDR3 extends over 13 amino acids. With 4 bases removed from V and 7 bases from J, the gap between germline ends came to 12 bases. From germline, CDR1 is LGHDT and CDR2 YNNKEL (reference sequence). The CDR3 here is CASSRPTGNTQYF. The CDR3 DNA sequence: TGTGCCAGCAGCCGCCCGACGGGAAATACGCAGTATTTT.

The table lists this clonotype with a few counts. A much larger clone sits a single nucleotide away, making a read error possible. The genes are TRBV20-1 and TRBJ2-3; D unresolved. V was shortened by 6 bases and J by 1 base, with 17 bases between the two germline ends. Per germline, CDR1 DFQATT and CDR2 SNEGSKA (reference sequence). There are 15 residues in the CDR3. The CDR3 DNA reads TGCAGTGCCCTTTTCCTCCCCCAGGGCACAGATACGCAGTATTTT. Its protein is CSALFLPQGTDTQYF.

In this sample, this clonotype turned up a few times. This rearrangement joins TRBV12-3 or TRBV12-4 to TRBJ1-1; possibly TRBD1 for D (6 bases). The V gene lost 6 bases and the J gene lost 1 base, with 12 bases spanning the gap. The CDR3 covers 14 residues. As DNA, the CDR3 is TGTGCCAGCAGACGGACAGATTCGAACACTGAAGCTTTCTTT. Protein product: CASRRTDSNTEAFF.

This clonotype was counted many times. The V gene is TRBV10-3, the J gene TRBJ2-5, with D tentatively TRBD2 (6 bases). The length of the CDR3 is 14 residues. CDR1 ENHRY and CDR2 SYGVKD come from the germline V gene. V gave up 10 bases and J gave up 2 bases, with 17 bases separating them. The CDR3 loop is CASRESAGQETQYF. CDR3 DNA sequence: TGTGCCAGCCGGGAGAGTGCGGGACAAGAGACCCAGTACTTC.

In this sample, this clonotype is medium-sized. The rearrangement uses TRBV27 and TRBJ2-1; D remains unclear. Germline lookup yields CDR1 MNHEY and CDR2 SMNVEV (reference sequence). With 8 bases removed from V and 0 bases from J, the gap between germline ends came to 5 bases. CDR3 length: 12 residues. The CDR3 loop reads CASASSYNEQFF. Written as DNA, the CDR3 is TGTGCCAGCGCGTCCTCCTACAATGAGCAGTTCTTC.

This clonotype occurred a few times. At one boundary the junction diverges from the germline segment, which might be a read error. The rearrangement links TRBV7-6 to TRBJ2-1; tentative D call: TRBD2 (6 bases). This CDR3 region has 18 residues. CDR1 is SGHVS, CDR2 FNYEAQ, per germline. CDR3 residues: CVSSLGTCGPAYYKEQFF. In DNA, the CDR3 is TGTGTCAGCAGCCTGGGGACTTGCGGACCGGCCTACTACAAAGAGCAGTTCTTC.

Concerning this clonotype: A much larger clonotype is one base distant, so this may be a read error. The chain carries TRBV6-1 and TRBJ1-1; D is ambiguous. CDR1 is MNHNS and CDR2 is SASEGT in the germline V gene. V was trimmed by 5 bases and J by 4 bases, leaving 14 bases between them. The length of the CDR3 is 14 residues. CDR3 DNA: TGTGCCAGCAGTACCGTAGGGATGAGCACTGAAGCTTTCTTT. Translating it yields CASSTVGMSTEAFF.

This clonotype occurred a few times. J is TRBJ1-1 and V is TRBV6-5, with 9 bases identical to TRBD1. V gave up 5 bases and J gave up 4 bases; unmatched junction bases: 8. CDR3 length: 15 amino acids. The germline gives CDR1 MNHEY, CDR2 SVGAGI. The CDR3 DNA is TGTGCCAGCAGTAGGACAGGGGCTGGGAGCACTGAAGCTTTCTTT. Translation gives CASSRTGAGSTEAFF.

The chain carries TRBV5-1 and TRBJ2-5; the match to TRBD1 covers 7 bases. This CDR3 is built from 14 residues. Germline V gene data show CDR1 as SGHRS and CDR2 as YFSETQ. With 3 bases clipped from V and 1 base from J, the junction kept 3 bases outside the gene matches. CDR3: CASSSGQIQETQYF. CDR3 in DNA: TGCGCCAGCAGCTCGGGACAGATCCAAGAGACCCAGTACTTC.

This clonotype was detected ten times or more. The chain recombines TRBV2 with TRBJ1-5, with D possibly matching TRBD1 (6 bases). V lost 4 bases, J lost 6 bases, and 19 bases lay in between. This CDR3 spans 16 amino acids. Per the germline V gene, CDR1 is SNHLY and CDR2 is FYNNEI. Here the CDR3 reads CASSVLGWGAVQPQHF. CDR3 nucleotides: TGTGCCAGCAGTGTTCTGGGCTGGGGGGCGGTTCAGCCCCAGCATTTT.

This rearrangement joins TRBV5-1 to TRBJ1-1; D unclear. The germline gives CDR1 SGHRS, CDR2 YFSETQ. The CDR3 has 15 amino acids. V was pared by 1 base and J by 0 bases, with 10 bases between. The CDR3 coding sequence is TGCGCCAGCAGCTTGATGGTGGGCATGAACACTGAAGCTTTCTTT. Protein sequence: CASSLMVGMNTEAFF.

This clonotype qualifies as large (0.1 to 1%). The V gene is TRBV12-3 or TRBV12-4, the J gene TRBJ1-1, with a weak D call TRBD1 (6 bases). This CDR3 spans 19 amino acids. V was pared by 5 bases and J by 0 bases, with 25 bases between. This CDR3 reads CASSTAVGGPFEMNTEAFF. Here the CDR3 DNA reads TGTGCCAGCAGTACCGCGGTCGGGGGGCCCTTTGAGATGAACACTGAAGCTTTCTTT.

This clonotype showed up many times. CDR3 sequence reads: CSATTSGGFQPQHF. The CDR3 coding sequence is TGCAGTGCTACGACCTCGGGGGGGTTTCAGCCCCAGCATTTT. This chain links TRBV20-1 with TRBJ1-5; D is possibly TRBD1 (5 bases). CDR1 is DFQATT and CDR2 is SNEGSKA in the germline V gene (reference sequence). Trimming left V 4 bases short and J 6 bases short, with 16 bases between. This CDR3 contains 14 residues.

This clonotype appeared many times. V is TRBV11-2 and J is TRBJ2-3, with TRBD2 identical over 8 bases. This CDR3 comprises 16 residues. Germline values: CDR1 SGHAT, CDR2 FQNNGV. The junction had 6 bases not matched to a gene; V was cut back by 4 bases and J by 0 bases. This CDR3 reads CASSSGLAASTDTQYF. CDR3 sequence (DNA): TGTGCCAGCAGCTCAGGACTAGCAGCTAGCACAGATACGCAGTATTTT.